This passage covers 21 T cell receptor beta chains from one sample sequenced in a study of STAT5B mutations in CD4+ large granular lymphocyte leukemia. Measured with immunoSEQ multiplex PCR; TCRdb has only the in-frame clones, and not every one. In the table there are roughly 23,000 clones, roughly 82% of which are singletons. Source material: CD4+ T cells from blood buffy coats. These receptors all stem from a human donor in good health.

The chain couples TRBV4-3 to TRBJ1-2, with TRBD1 matching 7 bases. With 1 base clipped from V and 5 bases from J, the junction kept 7 bases outside the gene matches. This CDR3 has 15 amino acids. In germline, CDR1 is LGHNA, CDR2 YSLEER. CDR3: CASSQAPGTEYGYTF. The CDR3 DNA reads TGCGCCAGCAGCCAAGCCCCCGGGACAGAGTATGGCTACACCTTC.

This clone was seen only a few times. The J gene is TRBJ2-6, the V gene TRBV2; possibly TRBD1 for D (6 bases). Per germline, CDR1 SNHLY and CDR2 FYNNEI. The CDR3 length is 15 residues. The V end lost 4 bases, the J end lost 3 bases, and 10 bases lay between the germline ends. The CDR3 region has the DNA TGTGCCAGCAGTGTTGGGGGCCGTGGGGCCAACGTCCTGACTTTC. Translated: CASSVGGRGANVLTF.

The chain is built from TRBV7-2 and TRBJ2-1, with 7 bases lining up with TRBD1. This CDR3 comprises 16 residues. V shed 0 bases and J 0 bases; nucleotides not matched to a gene: 2. Germline V gene data show CDR1 as SGHTA and CDR2 as FQGNSA. The CDR3 here is CASSLAWDSSYNEQFF. In nucleotides, the CDR3 is TGTGCCAGCAGCTTAGCGTGGGACAGCTCCTACAATGAGCAGTTCTTC.

A single count supports this clone. The chain recombines TRBV28 with TRBJ1-5, with 7 bases that match TRBD1. Germline lookup yields CDR1 MDHEN and CDR2 SYDVKM. This CDR3 spans 16 amino acids. With V trimmed by 7 bases and J by 0 bases, 9 bases remained unmatched. The CDR3 reads CASIQGQPYSNQPQHF. Written as DNA, the CDR3 is TGTGCCAGCATTCAGGGACAGCCGTATAGCAATCAGCCCCAGCATTTT.

This clone was seen a few times. The rearrangement uses TRBV9 and TRBJ1-6, with a weak D call TRBD1 (6 bases). The germline V gene has CDR1 SGDLS and CDR2 YYNGEE. This CDR3 is built from 15 residues. V lost 3 bases, J lost 8 bases, and 15 bases lay in between. The CDR3, as DNA: TGTGCCAGCAGCGAGAGGGGGGGAGGAGATTCACCCCTCCACTTT. This codes for CASSERGGGDSPLHF.

The sample holds a few counts of this clone. The chain has TRBV19 and TRBJ2-6, with D possibly TRBD2 on 6 matching bases. Trimming removed 5 bases at V and 3 bases at J, with 17 bases between. The CDR3 spans 17 residues. Germline loops: CDR1 LNHDA, CDR2 SQIVND (reference sequence). This chain's CDR3 is CASSPGPGGYGANVLTF. In DNA, the CDR3 is TGTGCCAGTAGTCCTGGCCCAGGAGGGTATGGGGCCAACGTCCTGACTTTC.

In nucleotides, the CDR3 is TGTGCCAGCAGCCTCCCTGGGGAGTACGAGCAGTACTTC. This codes for CASSLPGEYEQYF. The chain uses TRBV28 and TRBJ2-7; TRBD2 is a possible D gene (5 bases). CDR1 and CDR2 from the germline V gene are MDHEN and SYDVKM. The CDR3 is made up of 13 amino acids. Trimming took 6 bases from V and 4 from J, leaving 13 bases between them. Supplemented by reference TRBV28 and TRBJ2-7, the full variable domain reads DVKVTQSSRYLVKRTGEKVFLECVQDMDHENMFWYRQDPGLGLRLIYFSYDVKMKEKGDIPEGYSVSREKKERFSLILESASTNQTSMYLCASSLPGEYEQYFGPGTRLTVT.

This chain links TRBV6-6 with TRBJ1-2, with TRBD1 identical over 9 bases. The CDR3 runs 16 residues. Trimming removed 2 bases from V and 4 bases from J; junction bases left unmatched: 8. Germline loops: CDR1 MNHNY, CDR2 SVGAGI (reference sequence). The chain's CDR3 is CASSYSRGQGPYGYTF. DNA of the CDR3: TGTGCCAGCAGTTACAGCCGGGGACAGGGTCCCTATGGCTACACCTTC.

The chain uses TRBV4-1 and TRBJ2-7; 9 bases align to TRBD2. The CDR3 extends over 16 amino acids. After removal of 1 base from V and 0 bases from J, the junction contained 4 bases not matched to a gene. CDR1 is MGHRA, CDR2 YSYEKL, per germline. CDR3 bases: TGCGCCAGCAGCCAAGCCAGCGGGGGGATCTCCTACGAGCAGTACTTC. Translation: CASSQASGGISYEQYF.

V gene TRBV7-2 combines with J gene TRBJ1-6; a possible D gene is TRBD1 (5 bases). The V gene lost 1 base and the J gene lost 13 bases, with 23 bases spanning the gap. CDR1 is SGHTA and CDR2 is FQGNSA in the germline V gene. The CDR3 runs 17 residues. The chain's CDR3 is CASSLVGRGGVGSPLHF. For the CDR3, the DNA is TGTGCCAGCAGCTTAGTTGGAAGGGGAGGGGTGGGTTCCCCCCTCCACTTT.

The V gene is TRBV6-5, the J gene TRBJ2-7; 8 nucleotides align to TRBD2. This CDR3 has 14 amino acids. Germline values: CDR1 MNHEY, CDR2 SVGAGI. Trimming at V came to 5 bases and at J to 4 bases, leaving 7 bases not matched to a gene. The CDR3 DNA is TGTGCCAGCAGTGACAGCGGGAGTTTTTACGAGCAGTACTTC. Its translation: CASSDSGSFYEQYF.

The chain is built from TRBV7-2 and TRBJ2-2, with unresolved D. The CDR3 spans 15 residues. The germline V gene has CDR1 SGHTA and CDR2 FQGNSA. Trimming cost V 8 bases and J 4 bases, with 17 bases left between them. The CDR3 DNA is TGTGCCAGCCGCCCCATGGGGTTGAGCACCGGGGAGCTGTTTTTT. It codes for CASRPMGLSTGELFF.

The V and J genes are TRBV6-5 and TRBJ2-2, with D possibly being TRBD2 (5 bases). Germline V gene sequence: CDR1 MNHEY, CDR2 SVGAGI. The ends were cut back, 6 bases at V and 1 base at J, with 9 bases in the middle. The CDR3 length is 14 residues. This CDR3 is CASSDAGNTGELFF. CDR3 in DNA: TGTGCCAGCAGCGACGCGGGGAACACCGGGGAGCTGTTTTTT.

The chain recombines TRBV11-3 with TRBJ1-1; D uncertain. Germline loops: CDR1 SGHNT, CDR2 YENEEA. The V end was cut by 3 bases, the J end by 1 base, with 9 bases between. The CDR3 is 14 amino acids. CDR3 nucleotides: TGTGCCAGCAGCTTTATGGGAGAGAACACTGAAGCTTTCTTT. Protein: CASSFMGENTEAFF.

The rearrangement links TRBV7-8 to TRBJ2-1; no clear D gene. Germline lookup yields CDR1 SGHVS and CDR2 FQNEAQ. The CDR3 is 16 amino acids. Trimming removed 4 bases from V and 6 bases from J, with 19 bases in between. This CDR3 is CASSSPGRLWGNEQFF. The CDR3 DNA follows: TGTGCCAGCAGCTCGCCGGGCCGCTTGTGGGGCAATGAGCAGTTCTTC.

This clone has just one count. This rearrangement joins TRBV19 to TRBJ1-5; 9 bases agree with TRBD1. CDR3 size: 17 residues. Germline V gene data show CDR1 as LNHDA and CDR2 as SQIVND (reference sequence). The V gene end was trimmed by 1 base and the J gene end by 2 bases; junction bases not matched to a gene: 6. Here the CDR3 DNA reads TGTGCCAGTAGTATAGGGACAGGGGAGGCGGGCAATCAGCCCCAGCATTTT. It specifies CASSIGTGEAGNQPQHF.

The chain links TRBV30 to TRBJ2-7, with D perhaps assigned TRBD1 or TRBD2 (6 bases each). Per germline, CDR1 GTSNPN and CDR2 SVGIG (reference sequence). The CDR3 contains 14 residues. Between the trimmed V and J ends, which lost 0 bases and 6 bases, there was a span of 15 bases. CDR3 nucleotides: TGTGCCTGGAGTGTAGACCTCCGGGGGCTCGAGCAGTACTTC. Protein product: CAWSVDLRGLEQYF.

The chain employs TRBV10-2 and TRBJ2-7, with D tentatively TRBD1 (6 bases). There are 16 residues in the CDR3. Trimming pared 6 bases from V and 1 base from J, leaving 19 bases between. Germline assignment: CDR1 WSHSY and CDR2 SAAADI. The CDR3 nucleotides are TGCGCCAGCAGGAAAGAGGGTGGGGGCCCTTCCTACGAGCAGTACTTC. This sequence encodes CASRKEGGGPSYEQYF.

This chain connects TRBV6-4 to TRBJ1-2; the D gene is possibly TRBD1 (6 bases). Germline V gene sequence: CDR1 MRHNA, CDR2 SNTAGT. This CDR3 is 12 amino acids long. V shed 6 bases and J shed 1 base, with 6 bases lying between them. CDR3 sequence reads: CASRDSNYGYTF. The CDR3 nucleotides read TGTGCCAGCAGGGACAGTAACTATGGCTACACCTTC.

This sequence joins TRBV2 and TRBJ1-5, with TRBD1 as a possible D gene (5 bases). This CDR3 has 14 amino acids. Deletions cut 4 bases from V and 7 bases from J, with 14 bases between. Germline assignment: CDR1 SNHLY and CDR2 FYNNEI. The CDR3 DNA reads TGTGCCAGCAGTGGAAGGGGTTTCGGGCAGCCCCAGCATTTT. It yields the protein CASSGRGFGQPQHF.

The rearrangement uses TRBV7-8 and TRBJ2-3; 9 positions match TRBD2. CDR3 length equals 15 residues. The germline CDR1 and CDR2 sequences are SGHVS and FQNEAQ. Unmatched junction bases numbered 7, after V lost 6 bases and J lost 3 bases. This CDR3 is CASSPSGEKTDTQYF. CDR3 nucleotide sequence: TGTGCCAGCAGTCCTAGCGGGGAGAAGACAGATACGCAGTATTTT.